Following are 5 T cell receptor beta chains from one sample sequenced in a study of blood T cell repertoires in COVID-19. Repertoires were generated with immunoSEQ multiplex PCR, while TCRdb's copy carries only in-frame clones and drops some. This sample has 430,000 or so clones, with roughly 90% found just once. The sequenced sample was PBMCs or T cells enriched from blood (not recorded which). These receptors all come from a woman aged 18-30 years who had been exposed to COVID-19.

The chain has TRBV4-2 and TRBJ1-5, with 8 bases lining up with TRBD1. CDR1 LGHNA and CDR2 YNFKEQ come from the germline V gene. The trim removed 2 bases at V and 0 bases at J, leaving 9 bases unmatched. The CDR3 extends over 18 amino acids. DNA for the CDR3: TGTGCCAGCAGCCAAAATTTACAGGGGGATGATAGCAATCAGCCCCAGCATTTT. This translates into CASSQNLQGDDSNQPQHF.

CDR3: CSVPGQRYYNEQFF. The CDR3 DNA follows: TGCAGCGTTCCGGGACAGCGATATTACAATGAGCAGTTCTTC. The V and J genes are TRBV29-1 and TRBJ2-1, with TRBD1 matching 7 bases. CDR1 and CDR2 (germline): SQVTM, ANQGSEA. The CDR3 sequence is 14 residues long. V was pared by 5 bases and J by 4 bases, with 8 bases of the junction left unmatched.

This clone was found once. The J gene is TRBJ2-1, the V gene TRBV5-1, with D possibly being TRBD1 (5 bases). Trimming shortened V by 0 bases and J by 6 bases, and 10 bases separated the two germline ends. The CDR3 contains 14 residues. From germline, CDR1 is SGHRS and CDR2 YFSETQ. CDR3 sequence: CASSLASGFNEQFF. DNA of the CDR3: TGCGCCAGCAGCTTGGCCTCAGGGTTCAATGAGCAGTTCTTC.

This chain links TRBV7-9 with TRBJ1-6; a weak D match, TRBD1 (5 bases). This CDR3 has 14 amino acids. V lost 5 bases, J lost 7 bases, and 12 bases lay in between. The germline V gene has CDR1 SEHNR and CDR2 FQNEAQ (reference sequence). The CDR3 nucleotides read TGTGCCAGCAGCCTCCAGGGTAGGAATTCACCCCTCCACTTT. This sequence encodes CASSLQGRNSPLHF.

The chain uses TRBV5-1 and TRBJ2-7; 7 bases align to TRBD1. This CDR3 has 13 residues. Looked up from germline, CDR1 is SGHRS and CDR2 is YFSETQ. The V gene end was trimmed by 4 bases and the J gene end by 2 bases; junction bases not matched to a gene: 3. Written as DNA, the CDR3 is TGCGCCAGCAGCCGGGACAGACCCTACGAGCAGTACTTC. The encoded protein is CASSRDRPYEQYF.